These T cell receptor beta chains were read from a single sample in a study of T cells in Graves' hyperthyroidism and ophthalmopathy. TCRdb independently ran MiXCR on the multiplex PCR reads; one entry per CDR3 protein. This sample has fewer than 800,000 distinct CDR3 sequences, with less than 20% found just once. Sequencing input: blood. The source of these receptors is a man younger than 35 with Graves' hyperthyroidism. The CDR3 runs from the conserved cysteine through the conserved F or W. Each record gives: clone size, V gene, CDR3 length, D gene, J gene, CDR3 DNA, CDR3 protein. A D gene is named only where the DNA matches it firmly. Part of the rows lack a size; the others show once, few, many or a class for expanded clones.

clone size: many
V gene: TRBV11-2
CDR3 length: 14
D gene: -
J gene: TRBJ2-3
CDR3 DNA: TGTGCCAGCAGCTTAGGGCAGATCACAGATACGCAGTATTTT
CDR3 protein: CASSLGQITDTQYF

clone size: many
V gene: TRBV6-1
CDR3 length: 17
D gene: -
J gene: TRBJ1-1
CDR3 DNA: TGTGCCAGCAGTTACGGGTGGGGGACTCTGAGGAACACTGAAGCTTTCTTT
CDR3 protein: CASSYGWGTLRNTEAFF

clone size: many
V gene: TRBV7-2
CDR3 length: 16
D gene: TRBD2
J gene: TRBJ2-3
CDR3 DNA: TGTGCCAGCAGCATTAGCTTGGGGACTAGCGAGGATACGCAGTATTTT
CDR3 protein: CASSISLGTSEDTQYF

clone size: many
V gene: TRBV28
CDR3 length: 17
D gene: TRBD2
J gene: TRBJ2-7
CDR3 DNA: TGTGCCAGCAGTTTCCGGCTAGCGGGACCACTCTCCTACGAGCAGTACTTC
CDR3 protein: CASSFRLAGPLSYEQYF

clone size: -
V gene: TRBV20-1
CDR3 length: 15
D gene: TRBD2
J gene: TRBJ2-1
CDR3 DNA: TGCAGTGCTAGACGGCTAGCGGGGCGGCGAAATGAGCAGTTCTTC
CDR3 protein: CSARRLAGRRNEQFF

clone size: many
V gene: TRBV28
CDR3 length: 13
D gene: -
J gene: TRBJ2-1
CDR3 DNA: TGTGCCTCAGGGGCGGGAGTCGACAATGAGCAGTTCTTC
CDR3 protein: CASGAGVDNEQFF

clone size: -
V gene: TRBV19
CDR3 length: 18
D gene: TRBD1
J gene: TRBJ2-7
CDR3 DNA: TGTGCCAGTAGAGCCGGGACAGGGGGACCTCAAACACGCTACGAGCAGTACTTC
CDR3 protein: CASRAGTGGPQTRYEQYF

clone size: -
V gene: TRBV13
CDR3 length: 12
D gene: -
J gene: TRBJ2-7
CDR3 DNA: TGTGCCAGCAGCTTCCAGCACCTCGAGCAGTACTTC
CDR3 protein: CASSFQHLEQYF

clone size: many
V gene: TRBV28
CDR3 length: 14
D gene: -
J gene: TRBJ2-7
CDR3 DNA: TGTGCCAGCAGCCCCGCTCGAGCATTCTACGAGCAGTACTTC
CDR3 protein: CASSPARAFYEQYF

clone size: many
V gene: TRBV28
CDR3 length: 13
D gene: -
J gene: TRBJ2-3
CDR3 DNA: TGTGCCAGCAGTGGCCTAGCAGTTGATACGCAGTATTTT
CDR3 protein: CASSGLAVDTQYF

clone size: -
V gene: TRBV5-1
CDR3 length: 16
D gene: -
J gene: TRBJ1-6
CDR3 DNA: TGCGCCAGCAGCTTGGACGGGCGAACCGAGGGTTCACCCCTCCACTTT
CDR3 protein: CASSLDGRTEGSPLHF

clone size: many
V gene: TRBV2
CDR3 length: 15
D gene: TRBD1
J gene: TRBJ2-1
CDR3 DNA: TGTGCCAGCAGTGATAGGGACAGTTTTTACAATGAGCAGTTCTTC
CDR3 protein: CASSDRDSFYNEQFF

clone size: many
V gene: TRBV18
CDR3 length: 16
D gene: -
J gene: TRBJ2-3
CDR3 DNA: TGTGCCAGCTCACCACTATCAGCGGGCACTGCAGATACGCAGTATTTT
CDR3 protein: CASSPLSAGTADTQYF

clone size: once
V gene: TRBV2
CDR3 length: 13
D gene: TRBD1
J gene: TRBJ2-7
CDR3 DNA: TGTGCCAGCAAACCTGGACAGGCCTACGAGCAGTACTTC
CDR3 protein: CASKPGQAYEQYF

clone size: few
V gene: TRBV6-1
CDR3 length: 16
D gene: -
J gene: TRBJ1-5
CDR3 DNA: TGTGCCAGCAGCCCCGCGGCCTGGGGTTACAATCAGCCCCAGCATTTT
CDR3 protein: CASSPAAWGYNQPQHF

clone size: -
V gene: TRBV6-2/TRBV6-3
CDR3 length: 14
D gene: -
J gene: TRBJ1-2
CDR3 DNA: TGTGCCAGCAGGCCTGACGGTGGGAACTATGGCTACACCTTC
CDR3 protein: CASRPDGGNYGYTF

clone size: -
V gene: TRBV19
CDR3 length: 14
D gene: TRBD2
J gene: TRBJ2-1
CDR3 DNA: TGTGCCAGTAGTGCGGGACTAAACAACTATGAGCAGTTCTTC
CDR3 protein: CASSAGLNNYEQFF

clone size: few
V gene: TRBV2
CDR3 length: 14
D gene: TRBD2
J gene: TRBJ2-1
CDR3 DNA: TGTGCCAGCAGAAGAGCGGGAGAATGGAGTGAGCAGTTCTTC
CDR3 protein: CASRRAGEWSEQFF

clone size: -
V gene: TRBV27
CDR3 length: 16
D gene: TRBD2
J gene: TRBJ2-7
CDR3 DNA: TGTGCCAGCAGTCCCCTGGGACTAGCGGGAGCGGACGAGCAGTACTTC
CDR3 protein: CASSPLGLAGADEQYF

clone size: few
V gene: TRBV19
CDR3 length: 17
D gene: TRBD2
J gene: TRBJ2-5
CDR3 DNA: TGTGCCAGTAGTATGCGGACTAGCGGAAACGCGAGAAAGACCCAGTACTTC
CDR3 protein: CASSMRTSGNARKTQYF

clone size: -
V gene: TRBV28
CDR3 length: 14
D gene: TRBD2
J gene: TRBJ2-3
CDR3 DNA: TGTGCCAGCAGAGAGGTCGGGGGGGTAGATACGCAGTATTTT
CDR3 protein: CASREVGGVDTQYF

clone size: many
V gene: TRBV5-5
CDR3 length: 15
D gene: -
J gene: TRBJ2-1
CDR3 DNA: TGTGCCAGCAGCCGGACGACGTTGTCGGGGGATGAGCAGTTCTTC
CDR3 protein: CASSRTTLSGDEQFF

clone size: many
V gene: TRBV6-1
CDR3 length: 17
D gene: TRBD1
J gene: TRBJ1-1
CDR3 DNA: TGTGCCAGCAGCATTCAACAGGGGGCTCCCGGTTGGGGTGAAGCTTTCTTT
CDR3 protein: CASSIQQGAPGWGEAFF

clone size: many
V gene: TRBV28
CDR3 length: 16
D gene: TRBD2
J gene: TRBJ2-1
CDR3 DNA: TGTGCCAGCAGCCGCCTGGGGCTAGCGGACTACAATGAGCAGTTCTTC
CDR3 protein: CASSRLGLADYNEQFF

clone size: few
V gene: TRBV12-3/TRBV12-4
CDR3 length: 13
D gene: TRBD1
J gene: TRBJ2-7
CDR3 DNA: TGTGCCAGCAGTGGACTGGACAGGGACGAGCAGTACTTC
CDR3 protein: CASSGLDRDEQYF

clone size: many
V gene: TRBV6-1
CDR3 length: 18
D gene: -
J gene: TRBJ2-2
CDR3 DNA: TGTGCCAGCAGTGCCTTCTCCAGACGGAGGGCGAACACCGGGGAGCTGTTTTTT
CDR3 protein: CASSAFSRRRANTGELFF

clone size: -
V gene: TRBV7-9
CDR3 length: 15
D gene: -
J gene: TRBJ2-5
CDR3 DNA: TGTGCCAGCAGCTTAGAAGTGGGGTTTAGAGAGACCCAGTACTTC
CDR3 protein: CASSLEVGFRETQYF